This T cell receptor (beta chain) was recorded in a study of tumor-infiltrating lymphocytes in primary liver carcinoma. In the study overall: Resecting the tumor surgically was how the patients' primary liver carcinoma was treated.

The input was approximately 0.45 ug total RNA; TCR beta cDNA was made from it with a constant-region primer. Three nested multiplex PCR rounds, a slightly modified ARM-PCR method, built the TCR beta libraries. Amplification in the first two PCR rounds was performed using TRBV1-TRBV30 forward primers and a C-beta reverse primer for approximately 10 cycles each. TCRdb reanalysed the multiplex PCR reads using MiXCR and keeps one entry per CDR3 protein. Of over 250,000 distinct CDR3 sequences detected, around three fifths appear once; the ten largest clones hold around 15%. Worth noting for this clonotype: The junction does not match germline at one end; this may be a read error.

Blood RNA was derived from unsorted whole blood, and germline DNA was extracted too. Around 4 milliliters of peripheral blood were drawn presurgically. The CDR3 is made up of 13 amino acids. CDR1 is MNHNS and CDR2 is SASEGT in the germline V gene. This chain joins TRBV6-1 and TRBJ2-2; no definite D call. Input material: peripheral blood. The TCR was taken from a woman in her thirties with primary liver carcinoma and hepatitis B virus infection. The CDR3, as DNA: TGTGCCAGCACTGAATATATCGCCGGGGAGCTGTTTTTT. Amino acid sequence: CASTEYIAGELFF.